The 8 T cell receptor beta chains reported below all come from one sample, sequenced in a study of Graves' ophthalmopathy and Graves' hyperthyroidism. RNA served as the template for amplifying TCR beta CDR3 regions. The first-round RT-PCR employed HTBI primers together with the Qiagen OneStep RT-PCR kit. A multiplex PCR was then performed as the second round. MiXCR, applied by TCRdb to the multiplex PCR reads, yields one record per CDR3 protein. The profile shows about 420,000 distinct CDR3 sequences, over 20% of them singletons. Sequencing used peripheral blood. The receptor source for this set is a woman aged 18-30 years with stable Graves' hyperthyroidism.

This clonotype was seen repeatedly, ten times or more. The chain combines TRBV7-3 with TRBJ2-2; 9 bases fit TRBD1. This CDR3 spans 14 amino acids. Trimming cost V 1 base and J 6 bases; bases outside gene matches: 0. Per germline, CDR1 SGHTA and CDR2 FQGTGA. This CDR3 reads CASSLRQGAGELFF. CDR3 sequence (DNA): TGTGCCAGCAGCTTAAGACAGGGGGCCGGGGAGCTGTTTTTT.

V usage is TRBV28 and J usage is TRBJ2-5; maybe TRBD2 (6 bases). The V gene lost 0 bases and the J gene lost 5 bases, with 13 bases spanning the gap. The CDR3 runs 15 residues. The germline gives CDR1 MDHEN, CDR2 SYDVKM. The DNA for the CDR3 is TGTGCCAGCAGTTTATGGGGAGGAAGGTGGGAGACCCAGTACTTC. Residues: CASSLWGGRWETQYF.

At least ten counts were recorded for this clonotype. The CDR3 coding sequence is TGTGCCAGCAGTGAAAACAGGGGCGCTGAAGCTTTCTTT. It specifies CASSENRGAEAFF. The chain carries TRBV6-1 and TRBJ1-1; 7 bases fit TRBD1. Germline V gene data show CDR1 as MNHNS and CDR2 as SASEGT. This CDR3 has 13 residues. V gave up 2 bases and J gave up 6 bases; unmatched junction bases: 3.

The chain combines TRBV6-1 with TRBJ2-7, with a possible D match to TRBD2 (5 bases). Trimming left V 9 bases short and J 3 bases short, with 21 bases between. Germline V gene sequence: CDR1 MNHNS, CDR2 SASEGT. The CDR3 has 15 residues. CDR3 protein: CARGGTSYDLYEQYF. As DNA, the CDR3 is TGTGCCAGAGGAGGCACATCGTACGATCTCTACGAGCAGTACTTC.

In its sample, this clonotype was seen many times. The chain employs TRBV11-2 and TRBJ2-5, with 8 bases lining up with TRBD1. Germline lookup yields CDR1 SGHAT and CDR2 FQNNGV. V shed 5 bases, J shed 4 bases, and the junction held 3 bases outside the gene matches. The CDR3 is made up of 13 amino acids. In DNA, the CDR3 is TGTGCCAGCAGCCTACAGGGGGTAGAGACCCAGTACTTC. Protein: CASSLQGVETQYF. Together with reference TRBV11-2 and TRBJ2-5, the CDR3 gives the full variable domain: EAGVAQSPRYKIIEKRQSVAFWCNPISGHATLYWYQQILGQGPKLLIQFQNNGVVDDSQLPKDRFSAERLKGVDSTLKIQPAKLEDSAVYLCASSLQGVETQYFGPGTRLLVL.

This clonotype was detected many times. The chain uses TRBV5-1 and TRBJ2-7; the D gene is possibly TRBD1 (5 bases). This CDR3 contains 14 residues. The ends were cut back, 0 bases at V and 7 bases at J, with 14 bases in the middle. CDR1 SGHRS and CDR2 YFSETQ come from the germline V gene. The CDR3 region is CASSLAAGSKEQYF. The CDR3 region has the DNA TGCGCCAGCAGCTTGGCTGCAGGGTCGAAGGAGCAGTACTTC.

There are many counts of this clonotype. The chain has TRBV20-1 and TRBJ2-7; 9 bases map to TRBD1. The V and J ends lost 5 bases and 2 bases, in that order; junction bases with no gene match: 4. The CDR3 is made up of 13 amino acids. CDR1 is DFQATT, CDR2 SNEGSKA, per germline (reference sequence). The CDR3 sequence: CSAGTGITYEQYF. CDR3 DNA: TGCAGTGCTGGGACAGGGATCACCTACGAGCAGTACTTC.

This clonotype was recorded many times. The chain carries TRBV25-1 and TRBJ2-5, with D perhaps matching TRBD1 (5 bases). Trimming removed 3 bases from V and 0 bases from J, with 17 bases in between. CDR1 is MGHDK and CDR2 is SYGVNS in the germline V gene. The CDR3 consists of 17 residues. The CDR3, as DNA: TGTGCCAGCAGTGAGAAGACGACAGCCTCGTACCAAGAGACCCAGTACTTC. This codes for CASSEKTTASYQETQYF.